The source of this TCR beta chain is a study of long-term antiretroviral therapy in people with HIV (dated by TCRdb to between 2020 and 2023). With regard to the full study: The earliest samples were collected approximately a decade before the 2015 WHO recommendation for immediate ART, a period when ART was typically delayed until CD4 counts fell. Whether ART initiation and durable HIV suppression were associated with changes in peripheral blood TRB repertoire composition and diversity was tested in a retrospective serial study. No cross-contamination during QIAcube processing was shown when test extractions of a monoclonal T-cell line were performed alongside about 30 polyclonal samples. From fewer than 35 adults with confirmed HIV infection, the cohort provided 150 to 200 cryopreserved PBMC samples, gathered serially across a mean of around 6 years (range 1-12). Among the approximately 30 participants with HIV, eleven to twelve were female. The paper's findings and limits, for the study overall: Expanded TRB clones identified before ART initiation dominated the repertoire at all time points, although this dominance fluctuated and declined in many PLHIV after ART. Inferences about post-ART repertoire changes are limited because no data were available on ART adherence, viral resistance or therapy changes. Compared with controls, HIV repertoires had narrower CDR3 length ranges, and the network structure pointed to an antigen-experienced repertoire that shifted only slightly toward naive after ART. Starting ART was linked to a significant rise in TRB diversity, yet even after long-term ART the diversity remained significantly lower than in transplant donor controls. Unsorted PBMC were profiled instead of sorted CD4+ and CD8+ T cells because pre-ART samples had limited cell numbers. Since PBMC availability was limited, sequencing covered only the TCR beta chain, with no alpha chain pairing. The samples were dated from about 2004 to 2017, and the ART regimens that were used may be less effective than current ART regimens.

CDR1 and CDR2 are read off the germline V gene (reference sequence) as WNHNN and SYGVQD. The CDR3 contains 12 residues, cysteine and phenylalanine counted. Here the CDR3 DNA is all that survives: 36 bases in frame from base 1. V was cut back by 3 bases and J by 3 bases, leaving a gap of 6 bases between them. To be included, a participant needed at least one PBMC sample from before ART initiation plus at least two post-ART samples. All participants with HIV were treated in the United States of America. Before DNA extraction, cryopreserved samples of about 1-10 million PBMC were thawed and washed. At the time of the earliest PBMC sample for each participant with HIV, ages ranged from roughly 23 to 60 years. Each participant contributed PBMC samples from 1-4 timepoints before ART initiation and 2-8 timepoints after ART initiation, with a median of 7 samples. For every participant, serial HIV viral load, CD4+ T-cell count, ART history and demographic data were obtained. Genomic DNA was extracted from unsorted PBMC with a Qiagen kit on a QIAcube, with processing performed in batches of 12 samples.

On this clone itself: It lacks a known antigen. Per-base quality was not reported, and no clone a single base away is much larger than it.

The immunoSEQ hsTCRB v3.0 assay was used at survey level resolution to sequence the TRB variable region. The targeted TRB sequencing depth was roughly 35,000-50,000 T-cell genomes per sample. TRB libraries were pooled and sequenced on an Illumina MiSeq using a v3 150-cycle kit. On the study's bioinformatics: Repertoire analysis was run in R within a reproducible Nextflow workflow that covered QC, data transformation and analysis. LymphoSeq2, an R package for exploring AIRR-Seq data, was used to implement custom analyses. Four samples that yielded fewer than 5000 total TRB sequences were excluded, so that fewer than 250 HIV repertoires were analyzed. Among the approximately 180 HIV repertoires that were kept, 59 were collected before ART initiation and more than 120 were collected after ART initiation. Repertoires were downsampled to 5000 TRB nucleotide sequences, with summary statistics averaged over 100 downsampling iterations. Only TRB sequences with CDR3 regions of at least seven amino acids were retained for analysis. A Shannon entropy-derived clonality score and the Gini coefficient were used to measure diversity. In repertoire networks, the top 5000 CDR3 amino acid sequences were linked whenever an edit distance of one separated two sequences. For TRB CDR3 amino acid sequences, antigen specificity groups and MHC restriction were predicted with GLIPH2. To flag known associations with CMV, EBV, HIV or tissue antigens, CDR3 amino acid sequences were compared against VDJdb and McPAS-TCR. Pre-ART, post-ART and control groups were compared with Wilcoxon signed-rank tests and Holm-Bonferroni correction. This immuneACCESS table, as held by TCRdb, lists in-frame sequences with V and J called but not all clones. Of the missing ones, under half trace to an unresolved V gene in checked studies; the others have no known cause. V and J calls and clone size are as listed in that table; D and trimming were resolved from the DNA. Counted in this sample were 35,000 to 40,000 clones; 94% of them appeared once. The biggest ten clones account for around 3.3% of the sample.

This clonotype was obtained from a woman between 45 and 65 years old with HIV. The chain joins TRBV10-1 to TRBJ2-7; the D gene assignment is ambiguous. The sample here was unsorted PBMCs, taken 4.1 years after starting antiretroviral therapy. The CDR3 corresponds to CASSDFSYEQYF. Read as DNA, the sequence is TGCGCCAGCAGTGATTTCAGCTACGAGCAGTACTTC.